What follows is one T cell receptor (beta chain) and its context. The CDR3 has 14 amino acids. Per the germline V gene, CDR1 is MNHNY and CDR2 is SVGAGI (reference sequence). Trimming at V came to 4 bases and at J to 6 bases, leaving 6 bases not matched to a gene. This table comes from immunoSEQ multiplex PCR, and its TCRdb copy is limited to in-frame clones, with some not included. The repertoire holds roughly 260,000 clones, with roughly 84% as singletons. This specimen comes from a study of blood T cell repertoires in COVID-19. Study at large: Sites across the United States, Italy and Spain contributed samples from acute and convalescent COVID-19.

The source is a woman aged 35 to 49 who had recovered from COVID-19. Material: peripheral blood. This chain links TRBV6-6 with TRBJ2-7, with 10 bases that match TRBD1. In DNA form, the CDR3 reads TGTGCCAGCAGTTTGAGGGGACAGGGGTCCGAGCAGTACTTC. Translation: CASSLRGQGSEQYF.